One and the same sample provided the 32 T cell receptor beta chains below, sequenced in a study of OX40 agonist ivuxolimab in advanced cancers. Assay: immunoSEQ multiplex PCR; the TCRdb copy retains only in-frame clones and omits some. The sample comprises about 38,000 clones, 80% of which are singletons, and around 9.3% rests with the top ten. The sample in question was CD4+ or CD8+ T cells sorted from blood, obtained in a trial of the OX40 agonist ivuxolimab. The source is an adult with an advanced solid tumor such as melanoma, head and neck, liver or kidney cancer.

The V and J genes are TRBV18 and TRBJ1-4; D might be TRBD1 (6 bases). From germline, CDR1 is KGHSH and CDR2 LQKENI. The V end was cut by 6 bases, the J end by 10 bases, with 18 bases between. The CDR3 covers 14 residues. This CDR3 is CASSSRDKDLKLFF. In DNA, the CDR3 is TGTGCCAGCTCGTCCCGGGACAAAGACTTAAAACTGTTTTTT.

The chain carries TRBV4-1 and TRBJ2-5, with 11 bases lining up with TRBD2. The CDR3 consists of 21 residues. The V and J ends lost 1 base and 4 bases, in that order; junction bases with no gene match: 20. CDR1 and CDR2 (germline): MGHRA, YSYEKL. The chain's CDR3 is CASSQVLAGAIGHPGRETQYF. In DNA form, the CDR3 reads TGCGCCAGCAGCCAAGTACTAGCGGGGGCGATTGGGCATCCCGGACGAGAGACCCAGTACTTC.

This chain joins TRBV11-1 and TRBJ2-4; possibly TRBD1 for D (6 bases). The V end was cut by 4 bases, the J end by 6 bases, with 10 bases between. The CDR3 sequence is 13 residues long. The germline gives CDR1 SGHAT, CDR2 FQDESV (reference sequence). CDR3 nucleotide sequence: TGTGCCAGCAGCTCCCGGGACATAAACATTCAGTACTTC. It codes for CASSSRDINIQYF.

The CDR3 DNA sequence: TGTGCCAGTAGTATAGGCGGCCCCTCTGGGGCCAACGTCCTGACTTTC. Encoded protein: CASSIGGPSGANVLTF. The chain is built from TRBV19 and TRBJ2-6; D unclear. V was trimmed by 1 base and J by 0 bases, leaving 7 bases between them. The CDR3 is 16 residues long. Germline assignment: CDR1 LNHDA and CDR2 SQIVND (reference sequence).

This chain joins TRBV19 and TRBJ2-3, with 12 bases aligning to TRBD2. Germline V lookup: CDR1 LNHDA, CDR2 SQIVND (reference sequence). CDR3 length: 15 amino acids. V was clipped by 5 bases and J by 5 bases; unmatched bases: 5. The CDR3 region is CASSVLAGGKDTQYF. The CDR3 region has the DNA TGTGCCAGTAGTGTACTAGCGGGAGGTAAAGATACGCAGTATTTT. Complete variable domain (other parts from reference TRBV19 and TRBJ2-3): DGGITQSPKYLFRKEGQNVTLSCEQNLNHDAMYWYRQDPGQGLRLIYYSQIVNDFQKGDIAEGYSVSREKKESFPLTVTSAQKNPTAFYLCASSVLAGGKDTQYFGPGTRLTVL.

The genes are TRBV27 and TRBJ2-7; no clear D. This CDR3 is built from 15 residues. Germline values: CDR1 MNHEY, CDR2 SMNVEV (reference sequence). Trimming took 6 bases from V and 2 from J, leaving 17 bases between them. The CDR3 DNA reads TGTGCCAGCAGCACCGGGTCCTCGGCTCCCTACGAGCAGTACTTC. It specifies CASSTGSSAPYEQYF.

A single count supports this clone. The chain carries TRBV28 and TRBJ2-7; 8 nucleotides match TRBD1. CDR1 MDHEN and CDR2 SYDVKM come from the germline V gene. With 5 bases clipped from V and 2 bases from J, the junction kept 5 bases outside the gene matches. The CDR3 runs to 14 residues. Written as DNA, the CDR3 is TGTGCCAGCAGTCGAGGGGACAGGACCTACGAGCAGTACTTC. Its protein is CASSRGDRTYEQYF. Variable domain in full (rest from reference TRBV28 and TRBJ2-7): DVKVTQSSRYLVKRTGEKVFLECVQDMDHENMFWYRQDPGLGLRLIYFSYDVKMKEKGDIPEGYSVSREKKERFSLILESASTNQTSMYLCASSRGDRTYEQYFGPGTRLTVT.

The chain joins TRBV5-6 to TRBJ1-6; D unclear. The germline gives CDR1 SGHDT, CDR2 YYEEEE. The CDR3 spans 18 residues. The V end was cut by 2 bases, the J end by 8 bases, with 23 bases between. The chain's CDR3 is CASSLKHNSYSTDSPLHF. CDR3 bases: TGTGCCAGCAGCTTAAAACATAACTCCTATAGTACGGATTCACCCCTCCACTTT.

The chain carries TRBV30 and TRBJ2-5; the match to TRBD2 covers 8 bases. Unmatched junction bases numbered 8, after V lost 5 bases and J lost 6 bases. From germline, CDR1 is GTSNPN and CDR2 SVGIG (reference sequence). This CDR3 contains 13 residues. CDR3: CAWAAGALKTQYF. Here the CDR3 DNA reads TGTGCCTGGGCAGCGGGAGCTCTAAAGACCCAGTACTTC.

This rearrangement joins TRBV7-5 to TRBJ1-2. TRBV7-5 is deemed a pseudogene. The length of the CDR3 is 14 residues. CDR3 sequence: CASRSSGVSHGYTF. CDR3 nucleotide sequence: TGTGCCAGCAGATCGTCGGGGGTAAGTCATGGCTACACCTTC.

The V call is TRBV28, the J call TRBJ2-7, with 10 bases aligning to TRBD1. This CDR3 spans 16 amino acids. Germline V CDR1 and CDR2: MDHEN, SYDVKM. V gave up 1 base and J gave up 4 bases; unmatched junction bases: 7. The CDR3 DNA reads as TGTGCCAGCAGTTTATCGGGGACAGGGGATAGGTACGAGCAGTACTTC. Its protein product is CASSLSGTGDRYEQYF.

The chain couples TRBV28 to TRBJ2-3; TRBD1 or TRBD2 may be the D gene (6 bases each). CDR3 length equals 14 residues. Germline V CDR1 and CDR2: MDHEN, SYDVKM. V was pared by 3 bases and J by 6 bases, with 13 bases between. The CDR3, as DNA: TGTGCCAGCAGTTTTGGGGGGCCCCCCGATACGCAGTATTTT. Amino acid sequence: CASSFGGPPDTQYF.

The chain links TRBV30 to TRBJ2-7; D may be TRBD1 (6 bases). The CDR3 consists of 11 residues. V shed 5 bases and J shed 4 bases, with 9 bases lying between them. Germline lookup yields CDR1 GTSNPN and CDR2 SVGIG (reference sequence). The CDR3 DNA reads TGTGCCTGGGTACAGGGTTACGAGCAGTACTTC. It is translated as CAWVQGYEQYF.

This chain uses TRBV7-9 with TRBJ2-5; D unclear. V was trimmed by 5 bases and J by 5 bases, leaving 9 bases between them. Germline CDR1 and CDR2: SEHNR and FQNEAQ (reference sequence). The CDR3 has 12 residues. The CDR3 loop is CASSMSRETQYF. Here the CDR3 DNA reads TGTGCCAGCAGCATGAGTCGGGAGACCCAGTACTTC.

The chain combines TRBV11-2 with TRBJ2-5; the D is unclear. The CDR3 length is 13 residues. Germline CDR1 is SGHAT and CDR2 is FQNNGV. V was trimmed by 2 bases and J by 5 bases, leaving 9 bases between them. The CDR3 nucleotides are TGTGCCAGCAGCTTAAGTGGGCCGGAGACCCAGTACTTC. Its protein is CASSLSGPETQYF. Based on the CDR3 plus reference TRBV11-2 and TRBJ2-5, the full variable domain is EAGVAQSPRYKIIEKRQSVAFWCNPISGHATLYWYQQILGQGPKLLIQFQNNGVVDDSQLPKDRFSAERLKGVDSTLKIQPAKLEDSAVYLCASSLSGPETQYFGPGTRLLVL.

Here the CDR3 reads CASSDGDSNQPQHF. CDR3 nucleotide sequence: TGTGCCAGCAGTGATGGGGACAGCAATCAGCCCCAGCATTTT. The chain carries TRBV2 and TRBJ1-5, with D maybe TRBD1 (5 bases). The germline V and J ends were trimmed by 3 bases and 1 base, with 7 bases remaining between them. CDR1 SNHLY and CDR2 FYNNEI come from the germline V gene. This CDR3 has 14 residues.

CDR3 sequence reads: CASSLESGIGEQYF. CDR3 DNA: TGCGCCAGCAGCTTGGAATCGGGAATCGGGGAGCAGTACTTC. The rearrangement joins TRBV5-1 to TRBJ2-7; D might be TRBD2 (5 bases). V dropped 0 bases and J dropped 7 bases, with 14 bases sitting between them. The CDR3 extends over 14 amino acids. Per the germline V gene, CDR1 is SGHRS and CDR2 is YFSETQ.

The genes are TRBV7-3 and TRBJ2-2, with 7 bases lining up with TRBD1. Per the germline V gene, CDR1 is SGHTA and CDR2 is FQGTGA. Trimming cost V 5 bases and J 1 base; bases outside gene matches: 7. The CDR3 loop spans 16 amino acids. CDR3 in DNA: TGTGCCAGCAGCATTGCCGGGACAGTGAACACCGGGGAGCTGTTTTTT. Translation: CASSIAGTVNTGELFF.

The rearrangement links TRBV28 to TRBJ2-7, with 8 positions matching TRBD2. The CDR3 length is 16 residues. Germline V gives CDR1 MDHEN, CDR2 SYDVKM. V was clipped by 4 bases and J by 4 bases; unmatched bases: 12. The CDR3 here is CASSSTSGLRVYEQYF. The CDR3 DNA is TGTGCCAGCAGTTCTACTAGCGGTTTAAGGGTATACGAGCAGTACTTC.

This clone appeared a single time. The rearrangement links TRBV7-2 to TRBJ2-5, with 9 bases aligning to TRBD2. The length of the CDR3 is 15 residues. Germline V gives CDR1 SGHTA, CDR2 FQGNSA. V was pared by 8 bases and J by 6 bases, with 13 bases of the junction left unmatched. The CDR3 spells CASRVGASGTKTQYF. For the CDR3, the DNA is TGTGCCAGCCGGGTGGGGGCTAGCGGGACCAAGACCCAGTACTTC.

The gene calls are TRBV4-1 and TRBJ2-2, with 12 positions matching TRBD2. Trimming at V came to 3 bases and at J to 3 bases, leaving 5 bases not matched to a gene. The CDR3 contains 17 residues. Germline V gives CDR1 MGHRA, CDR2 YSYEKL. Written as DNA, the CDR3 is TGCGCCAGCAGCCAGAGACTAGCGGGGGCCTACACCGGGGAGCTGTTTTTT. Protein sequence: CASSQRLAGAYTGELFF.

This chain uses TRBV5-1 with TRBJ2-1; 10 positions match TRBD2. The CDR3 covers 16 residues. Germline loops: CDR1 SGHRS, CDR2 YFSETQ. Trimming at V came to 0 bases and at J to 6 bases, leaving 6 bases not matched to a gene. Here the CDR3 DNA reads TGCGCCAGCAGCTTGGCCCCCAGCGGGGGGGGCAATGAGCAGTTCTTC. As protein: CASSLAPSGGGNEQFF.

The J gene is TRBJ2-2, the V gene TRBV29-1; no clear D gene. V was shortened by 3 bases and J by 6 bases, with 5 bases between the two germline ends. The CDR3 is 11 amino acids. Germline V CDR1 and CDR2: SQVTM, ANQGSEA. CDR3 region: CSVEKAGELFF. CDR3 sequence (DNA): TGCAGCGTTGAGAAGGCCGGGGAGCTGTTTTTT.

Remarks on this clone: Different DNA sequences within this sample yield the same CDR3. The CDR3 DNA sequence: TGCGCCAGCAGCCAATTTAGCGGGAGCACAGATACGCAGTATTTT. Amino acid sequence: CASSQFSGSTDTQYF. The V and J genes are TRBV4-1 and TRBJ2-3, with 7 bases lining up with TRBD2. Germline V CDR1 and CDR2: MGHRA, YSYEKL. The CDR3 contains 15 residues. J was trimmed by 0 bases and V by 2 bases; bases with no gene match: 2.

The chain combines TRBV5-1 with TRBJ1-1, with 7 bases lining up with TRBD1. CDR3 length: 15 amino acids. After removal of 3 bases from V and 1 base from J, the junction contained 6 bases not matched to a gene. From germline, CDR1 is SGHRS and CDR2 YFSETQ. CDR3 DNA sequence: TGCGCCAGCAGCTCCTCGGGACAGAGGAACACTGAAGCTTTCTTT. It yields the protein CASSSSGQRNTEAFF. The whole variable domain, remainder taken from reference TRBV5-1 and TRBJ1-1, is KAGVTQTPRYLIKTRGQQVTLSCSPISGHRSVSWYQQTPGQGLQFLFEYFSETQRNKGNFPGRFSGRQFSNSRSEMNVSTLELGDSALYLCASSSSGQRNTEAFFGQGTRLTVV.

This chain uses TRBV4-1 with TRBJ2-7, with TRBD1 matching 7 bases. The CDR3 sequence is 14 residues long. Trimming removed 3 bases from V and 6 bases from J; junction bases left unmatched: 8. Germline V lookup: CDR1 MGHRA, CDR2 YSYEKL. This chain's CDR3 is CASSHPGQVGEQYF. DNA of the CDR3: TGCGCCAGCAGCCACCCCGGACAGGTCGGCGAGCAGTACTTC.

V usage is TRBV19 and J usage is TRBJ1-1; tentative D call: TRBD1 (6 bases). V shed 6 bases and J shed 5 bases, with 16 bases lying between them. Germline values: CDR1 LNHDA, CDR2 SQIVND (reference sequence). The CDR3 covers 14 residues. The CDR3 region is CASSRGRWGTEAFF. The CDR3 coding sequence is TGTGCCAGTAGCAGGGGACGGTGGGGGACTGAAGCTTTCTTT.

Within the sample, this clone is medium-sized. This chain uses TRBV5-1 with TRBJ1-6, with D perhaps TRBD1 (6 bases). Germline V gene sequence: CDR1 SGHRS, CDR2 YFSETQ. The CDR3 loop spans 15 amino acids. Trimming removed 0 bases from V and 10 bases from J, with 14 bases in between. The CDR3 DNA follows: TGCGCCAGCAGCTTGGCTGGGACACGTTACTCACCCCTCCACTTT. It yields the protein CASSLAGTRYSPLHF.

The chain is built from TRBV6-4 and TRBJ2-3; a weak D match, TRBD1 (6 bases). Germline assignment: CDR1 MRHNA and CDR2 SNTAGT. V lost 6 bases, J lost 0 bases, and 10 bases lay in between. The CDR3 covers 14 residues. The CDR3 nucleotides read TGTGCCAGCAGAAGGACAGAGAGCACAGATACGCAGTATTTT. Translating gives CASRRTESTDTQYF.

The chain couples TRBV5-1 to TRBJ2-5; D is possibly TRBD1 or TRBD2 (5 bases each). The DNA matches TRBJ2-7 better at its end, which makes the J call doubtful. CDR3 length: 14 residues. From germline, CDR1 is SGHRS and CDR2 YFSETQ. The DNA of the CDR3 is TGCGCCAGCAGCTCTGGGACGGACCCCTACGAGCAGTACTTC. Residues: CASSSGTDPYEQYF.

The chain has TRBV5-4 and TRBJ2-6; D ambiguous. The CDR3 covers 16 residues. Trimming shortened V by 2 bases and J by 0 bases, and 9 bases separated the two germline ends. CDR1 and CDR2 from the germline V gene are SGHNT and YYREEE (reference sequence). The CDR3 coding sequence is TGTGCCAGCAGCTTTGGTCAAAGCTCTGGGGCCAACGTCCTGACTTTC. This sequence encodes CASSFGQSSGANVLTF.

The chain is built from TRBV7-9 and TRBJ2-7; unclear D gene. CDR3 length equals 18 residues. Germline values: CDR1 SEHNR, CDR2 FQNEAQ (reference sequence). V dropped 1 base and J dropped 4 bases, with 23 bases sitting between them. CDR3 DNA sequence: TGTGCCAGCAGCTTAGTAACCGTCCCTGGGCTGTTTGGGTACGAGCAGTACTTC. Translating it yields CASSLVTVPGLFGYEQYF.